The 24 T cell receptor beta chains in this list originate from one sample, sequenced in a study of T-cell reconstitution after alpha-beta-depleted transplantation in children. During its preparation, the TCRbeta library received unique molecular identifiers. TCRdb re-derived calls from the PCR reads in MiXCR, one entry per CDR3 protein. Among almost 400,000 distinct CDR3 sequences, roughly 22% were seen once, and the ten largest hold approximately 3.8%. Sequenced here: PBMCs from the stem cell graft donor, sampled from the stem cell graft. The receptors were gathered from a human donor who donated a stem cell graft to a child with acute myeloid leukemia.

The J gene is TRBJ2-3, the V gene TRBV7-8, with D possibly matching TRBD1 (6 bases). With 6 bases removed from V and 1 base from J, the gap between germline ends came to 14 bases. The CDR3 runs to 15 residues. Germline V gene lookup returns CDR1 SGHVS and CDR2 FQNEAQ. This CDR3 reads CASRGGRGRTDTQYF. Written as DNA, the CDR3 is TGTGCCAGCAGAGGGGGAAGGGGTCGCACAGATACGCAGTATTTT.

About this clonotype itself: The junction shows a germline mismatch at one end, possibly a read error. The chain is built from TRBV20-1 and TRBJ2-2; TRBD2 matches 13 bases. Germline V gene lookup returns CDR1 DFQATT and CDR2 SNEGSKA (reference sequence). The CDR3 is 14 residues long. The CDR3 DNA sequence: TGCTGTGCTAGACTAGCGGGAGGTGCCGGGGAGCTGTTTTTT. Translation gives CCARLAGGAGELFF.

In this sample, this clonotype turned up a few times. This rearrangement joins TRBV7-2 to TRBJ2-1; 9 bases line up with TRBD1. This CDR3 has 15 residues. With V trimmed by 4 bases and J by 6 bases, 7 bases remained unmatched. Germline CDR1 and CDR2: SGHTA and FQGNSA. CDR3 sequence (DNA): TGTGCCAGCAGCTCGACAGGGGGTTCCCTCAATGAGCAGTTCTTC. As protein: CASSSTGGSLNEQFF.

This chain uses TRBV6-2 or TRBV6-3 with TRBJ1-1, with D possibly matching TRBD1 (6 bases). Germline CDR1 MNHEY, CDR2 SVGEGT. V was shortened by 6 bases and J by 10 bases, with 15 bases between the two germline ends. This CDR3 is built from 12 residues. CDR3 in DNA: TGTGCCAGCAGCCACGGAGGGGGGGGAGCTTTCTTT. Its translation: CASSHGGGGAFF.

In this sample, this clonotype turned up a few times. The chain employs TRBV28 and TRBJ2-6; 9 nucleotides align to TRBD1. The CDR3 sequence is 18 residues long. Trimming removed 0 bases from V and 0 bases from J; junction bases left unmatched: 3. CDR1 is MDHEN, CDR2 SYDVKM, per germline. The CDR3 here is CASSLWGTGSSGANVLTF. The CDR3 DNA is TGTGCCAGCAGTTTATGGGGGACAGGGAGCTCTGGGGCCAACGTCCTGACTTTC.

The chain recombines TRBV27 with TRBJ2-1; 7 bases fit TRBD1. Germline V gene lookup returns CDR1 MNHEY and CDR2 SMNVEV (reference sequence). The V and J ends lost 4 bases and 5 bases, in that order; junction bases with no gene match: 2. This CDR3 contains 13 residues. As DNA, the CDR3 is TGTGCCAGCAGTTCGAGGGGGCACAATGAGCAGTTCTTC. It yields the protein CASSSRGHNEQFF.

The gene calls are TRBV20-1 and TRBJ2-5; D not resolved. Germline loops: CDR1 DFQATT, CDR2 SNEGSKA (reference sequence). The CDR3 runs to 12 residues. Between the trimmed V and J ends, which lost 4 bases and 0 bases, there was a span of 6 bases. DNA of the CDR3: TGCAGTGCTAAACGGGACCAAGAGACCCAGTACTTC. Amino acid sequence: CSAKRDQETQYF.

The chain combines TRBV12-3 or TRBV12-4 with TRBJ2-5; D unclear. The CDR3 totals 14 residues. Between the trimmed V and J ends, which lost 2 bases and 5 bases, there was a span of 12 bases. CDR3 bases: TGTGCCAGCAGTTTACCGGGTAATCGTGAGACCCAGTACTTC. The encoded protein is CASSLPGNRETQYF.

CDR3 nucleotide sequence: TGTGCCATCAGCGAAACCATAGGGACTAGCGGGAGAGTAGGAGAGCAGTTCTTC. It yields the protein CAISETIGTSGRVGEQFF. The V and J genes are TRBV10-3 and TRBJ2-1, with 14 bases aligning to TRBD2. The CDR3 loop spans 18 amino acids. Germline V gene lookup returns CDR1 ENHRY and CDR2 SYGVKD. After removal of 6 bases from V and 10 bases from J, the junction contained 17 bases not matched to a gene.

This clonotype was seen ten or more times. CDR3 protein: CATSRDRRENNEQFF. DNA for the CDR3: TGTGCCACCAGCAGAGATCGGCGGGAGAACAATGAGCAGTTCTTC. The rearrangement uses TRBV15 and TRBJ2-1; TRBD2 matches 7 bases. Germline loops: CDR1 LNHNV, CDR2 YYDKDF (reference sequence). V lost 0 bases and J lost 5; bases outside the gene matches: 4. The CDR3 is 15 residues long.

The V call is TRBV20-1, the J call TRBJ2-7, with TRBD1 as a possible D gene (5 bases). This CDR3 has 14 residues. Germline V CDR1 and CDR2: DFQATT, SNEGSKA (reference sequence). The germline V and J ends were trimmed by 5 bases and 2 bases, with 16 bases remaining between them. CDR3 region: CSAAVTGQAYEQYF. CDR3 in DNA: TGCAGTGCTGCCGTTACAGGCCAAGCCTACGAGCAGTACTTC.

This clonotype was seen more than once but under ten times. This sequence joins TRBV11-2 and TRBJ2-1; a possible D gene is TRBD1 (6 bases). Germline CDR1 reads SGHAT; CDR2 reads FQNNGV. Trimming removed 5 bases at V and 0 bases at J, with 11 bases between. CDR3 size: 15 residues. CDR3 nucleotides: TGTGCCAGCAGCGCGGACAGTCCCTCCTACAATGAGCAGTTCTTC. Translation gives CASSADSPSYNEQFF.

The chain is built from TRBV7-9 and TRBJ2-7, with 11 bases fitting TRBD1. The CDR3 covers 16 residues. Trimming removed 3 bases from V and 5 bases from J; junction bases left unmatched: 9. In germline, CDR1 is SEHNR, CDR2 FQNEAQ (reference sequence). The CDR3 protein is CASSLIYRTGGDEQYF. The CDR3 bases are TGTGCCAGCAGCTTGATTTATAGGACAGGGGGCGACGAGCAGTACTTC.

The gene calls are TRBV6-1 and TRBJ2-2, with D tentatively TRBD1 (5 bases). This CDR3 spans 15 amino acids. Germline V lookup: CDR1 MNHNS, CDR2 SASEGT. The V end lost 6 bases, the J end lost 0 bases, and 11 bases lay between the germline ends. The CDR3 is CASRSGKANTGELFF. CDR3 nucleotides: TGTGCCAGCAGGTCAGGGAAGGCGAACACCGGGGAGCTGTTTTTT.

This clonotype was seen a handful of times. The chain joins TRBV30 to TRBJ2-3; the D gene is possibly TRBD2 (6 bases). V shed 4 bases and J shed 5 bases, with 10 bases lying between them. This CDR3 comprises 12 residues. In germline, CDR1 is GTSNPN, CDR2 SVGIG (reference sequence). CDR3 in DNA: TGTGCCTGGACCTACGGGGGAGATACGCAGTATTTT. Translation gives CAWTYGGDTQYF.

The rearrangement joins TRBV2 to TRBJ2-1; 7 bases fit TRBD2. CDR1 SNHLY and CDR2 FYNNEI come from the germline V gene. CDR3 length: 13 amino acids. J was trimmed by 4 bases and V by 7 bases; bases with no gene match: 4. CDR3 protein: CASIEREYNEQFF. CDR3 nucleotides: TGTGCCAGCATTGAGCGGGAATACAATGAGCAGTTCTTC.

This clonotype was seen ten or more times. The J gene is TRBJ2-5, the V gene TRBV5-5; 11 bases match TRBD1. CDR1 SGHKS and CDR2 YYEKEE come from the germline V gene (reference sequence). V shed 4 bases, J shed 2 bases, and the junction held 1 base outside the gene matches. This CDR3 spans 14 amino acids. CDR3 sequence reads: CASSRDRGQETQYF. The CDR3 DNA follows: TGTGCCAGCAGCCGGGACAGGGGGCAAGAGACCCAGTACTTC. Drawing the rest from reference TRBV5-5 and TRBJ2-5, the complete variable domain is DAGVTQSPTHLIKTRGQQVTLRCSPISGHKSVSWYQQVLGQGPQFIFQYYEKEERGRGNFPDRFSARQFPNYSSELNVNALLLGDSALYLCASSRDRGQETQYFGPGTRLLVL.

At least ten counts were recorded for this clonotype. This rearrangement joins TRBV20-1 to TRBJ2-1; the D is unclear. This CDR3 region has 13 residues. Germline CDR1 reads DFQATT; CDR2 reads SNEGSKA (reference sequence). V lost 7 bases to trimming and J lost 1 base, with 11 bases between them. This CDR3 is CSVPQRSYNEQFF. The DNA for the CDR3 is TGCAGTGTACCGCAAAGGTCCTACAATGAGCAGTTCTTC.

V usage is TRBV7-7 and J usage is TRBJ2-1, with a tentative D call TRBD1 (6 bases). Germline V gene data show CDR1 as SSHAT and CDR2 as FNYEAQ (reference sequence). With 5 bases removed from V and 4 bases from J, the gap between germline ends came to 18 bases. The CDR3 spans 16 residues. The CDR3 DNA sequence: TGTGCCAGCAGCCGGACACAGGGCCCGAATTACAATGAGCAGTTCTTC. It translates to CASSRTQGPNYNEQFF.

This clonotype was found a few times. The genes are TRBV12-3 or TRBV12-4 and TRBJ2-3; TRBD2 might be the D (6 bases). V was pared by 6 bases and J by 1 base, with 8 bases between. This CDR3 is 13 amino acids long. For the CDR3, the DNA is TGTGCCAGCAGGGGGGGTGGCACAGATACGCAGTATTTT. Translated: CASRGGGTDTQYF.

The V and J genes are TRBV15 and TRBJ2-7; tentatively, D is TRBD1 (5 bases). The germline CDR1 and CDR2 sequences are LNHNV and YYDKDF (reference sequence). V gave up 8 bases and J gave up 5 bases, with 10 bases separating them. The CDR3 totals 11 residues. The CDR3 coding sequence is TGTGCCACCGCCAGGGTTAACGAGCAGTACTTC. Its translation is CATARVNEQYF.

This clonotype was counted between two and nine times. This chain connects TRBV12-3 or TRBV12-4 to TRBJ1-5; no reliable D call. CDR3 size: 11 residues. Trimming removed 4 bases from V and 6 bases from J, with 4 bases in between. CDR3 DNA: TGTGCCAGCAGTTCCGGTCAGCCCCAGCATTTT. It encodes CASSSGQPQHF.

This clonotype was counted ten times or more. The chain recombines TRBV5-1 with TRBJ1-1, with a weak D call TRBD1 (5 bases). The germline CDR1 and CDR2 sequences are SGHRS and YFSETQ. CDR3 length equals 14 residues. Trimming pared 0 bases from V and 6 bases from J, leaving 12 bases between. The CDR3, as DNA: TGCGCCAGCAGCTTGGTTGGGGGAGGCGCTGAAGCTTTCTTT. Protein product: CASSLVGGGAEAFF.

This chain links TRBV7-2 with TRBJ2-7; D not resolved. CDR3 length: 15 residues. The V end was cut by 5 bases, the J end by 2 bases, with 16 bases between. Germline-derived CDR1 and CDR2 are SGHTA and FQGNSA. The CDR3 loop reads CASSARTGTTYEQYF. CDR3 in DNA: TGTGCCAGCAGCGCTAGAACCGGAACGACCTACGAGCAGTACTTC.